Listed here are 16 T cell receptor beta chains from one sample, sequenced in a study of OX40 agonist ivuxolimab in advanced cancers. Clones were sequenced by immunoSEQ multiplex PCR, and TCRdb holds only the in-frame ones, with some missing. Of about 80,000 clones listed, about nine tenths are singletons. Sample: CD4+ or CD8+ T cells sorted from blood, taken in a trial of the OX40 agonist ivuxolimab. The receptors were gathered from an adult with an advanced solid tumor such as melanoma, head and neck, liver or kidney cancer.

This chain links TRBV5-6 with TRBJ2-5, with a tentative D call TRBD2 (5 bases). With 1 base removed from V and 0 bases from J, the gap between germline ends came to 13 bases. Germline values: CDR1 SGHDT, CDR2 YYEEEE. The CDR3 has 16 amino acids. This CDR3 is CASSLISPGYQETQYF. The CDR3, as DNA: TGTGCCAGCAGCTTGATCTCCCCGGGGTACCAAGAGACCCAGTACTTC.

The chain joins TRBV30 to TRBJ2-3; D unclear. The germline CDR1 and CDR2 sequences are GTSNPN and SVGIG (reference sequence). CDR3 length equals 13 residues. V was clipped by 0 bases and J by 2 bases, with 6 bases between them. The CDR3 coding sequence is TGTGCCTGGAGTGTAGCCCCCACAGATACGCAGTATTTT. Translation: CAWSVAPTDTQYF.

The chain links TRBV9 to TRBJ1-2; TRBD1 matches at 10 bases. Germline CDR1 reads SGDLS; CDR2 reads YYNGEE. CDR3 length equals 15 residues. J was trimmed by 4 bases and V by 4 bases; bases with no gene match: 7. CDR3 nucleotides: TGTGCCAGCAGCCCCAAGGGACAGGGGACCTATGGCTACACCTTC. Residues: CASSPKGQGTYGYTF.

This clone appeared a few times. The V and J genes are TRBV7-6 and TRBJ2-1; tentative D call: TRBD2 (6 bases). Germline V lookup: CDR1 SGHVS, CDR2 FNYEAQ. The CDR3 is 13 amino acids. The germline V and J ends were trimmed by 2 bases and 7 bases, with 9 bases remaining between them. CDR3 sequence: CASSLLAWNEQFF. The DNA for the CDR3 is TGTGCCAGCAGCTTACTAGCGTGGAATGAGCAGTTCTTC.

The V gene is TRBV7-7, the J gene TRBJ1-1, with 7 bases lining up with TRBD1. This CDR3 comprises 12 residues. Germline assignment: CDR1 SSHAT and CDR2 FNYEAQ (reference sequence). Trimming cost V 2 bases and J 8 bases; bases outside gene matches: 2. In DNA form, the CDR3 reads TGTGCCAGCAGCTTAAGGACAGGCGAAGCTTTCTTT. Its protein is CASSLRTGEAFF. The whole variable domain, remainder taken from reference TRBV7-7 and TRBJ1-1, is GAGVSQSPRYKVTKRGQDVTLRCDPISSHATLYWYQQALGQGPEFLTYFNYEAQPDKSGLPSDRFSAERPEGSISTLTIQRTEQRDSAMYRCASSLRTGEAFFGQGTRLTVV.

V gene TRBV11-2 combines with J gene TRBJ2-5, with 8 bases lining up with TRBD1. Germline loops: CDR1 SGHAT, CDR2 FQNNGV. Trimming at V came to 5 bases and at J to 5 bases, leaving 7 bases not matched to a gene. CDR3 length: 14 amino acids. The CDR3 sequence: CASSVARGQETQYF. Written as DNA, the CDR3 is TGTGCCAGCAGCGTAGCCAGGGGGCAGGAGACCCAGTACTTC.

This chain joins TRBV7-9 and TRBJ2-1, with 10 nucleotides matching TRBD2. Germline lookup yields CDR1 SEHNR and CDR2 FQNEAQ (reference sequence). The CDR3 runs 16 residues. V trimming: 5 bases; J trimming: 5 bases; junction bases outside the gene matches: 9. CDR3 bases: TGTGCCAGCAGCCCTGAGCGGGGGGGCTTTCACAATGAGCAGTTCTTC. Its translation is CASSPERGGFHNEQFF.

The rearrangement links TRBV7-2 to TRBJ2-4; either TRBD1 or TRBD2 may supply D (5 bases each). The V end lost 2 bases, the J end lost 1 base, and 15 bases lay between the germline ends. The germline CDR1 and CDR2 sequences are SGHTA and FQGNSA. This CDR3 has 17 residues. The CDR3 DNA reads as TGTGCCAGCAGCTTACGGGGCGGAAACCTTGCCAAAAACATTCAGTACTTC. Residues: CASSLRGGNLAKNIQYF.

This clone was seen once. The chain joins TRBV10-3 to TRBJ2-7; 10 positions agree with TRBD2. The CDR3 sequence is 16 residues long. V lost 4 bases and J lost 0; bases outside the gene matches: 6. Germline CDR1 reads ENHRY; CDR2 reads SYGVKD. The CDR3 is CAISGPAGGSSYEQYF. The CDR3 DNA follows: TGTGCCATCAGTGGCCCAGCGGGGGGGAGCTCCTACGAGCAGTACTTC.

DNA of the CDR3: TGTGCCAGCAGCCCCCCTAGGTCGGGCTATGGCTACACCTTC. This gives the protein CASSPPRSGYGYTF. The chain uses TRBV7-2 and TRBJ1-2; no reliable D call. Germline values: CDR1 SGHTA, CDR2 FQGNSA. The CDR3 covers 14 residues. Trimming removed 5 bases at V and 4 bases at J, with 14 bases between. The full variable domain, completed using reference TRBV7-2 and TRBJ1-2, is GAGVSQSPSNKVTEKGKDVELRCDPISGHTALYWYRQSLGQGLEFLIYFQGNSAPDKSGLPSDRFSAERTGGSVSTLTIQRTQQEDSAVYLCASSPPRSGYGYTFGSGTRLTVV.

The chain links TRBV6-5 to TRBJ1-1, with no clear D. The CDR3 contains 13 residues. Trimming took 3 bases from V and 3 from J, leaving 8 bases between them. Germline CDR1 and CDR2: MNHEY and SVGAGI. CDR3: CASSYNTHTEAFF. CDR3 sequence (DNA): TGTGCCAGCAGTTATAATACCCACACTGAAGCTTTCTTT.

In this sample, this clone turned up once. V is TRBV2 and J is TRBJ2-5; TRBD1 aligns across 7 bases. Unmatched junction bases numbered 9, after V lost 7 bases and J lost 1 base. The CDR3 covers 15 residues. CDR1 is SNHLY and CDR2 is FYNNEI in the germline V gene. The CDR3 reads CASMYRTGFQETQYF. CDR3 DNA sequence: TGTGCCAGCATGTATAGGACAGGCTTCCAAGAGACCCAGTACTTC.

The chain has TRBV28 and TRBJ2-5; D possibly corresponds to TRBD2 (5 bases). Deletions cut 4 bases from V and 7 bases from J, with 16 bases between. This CDR3 is built from 14 residues. From germline, CDR1 is MDHEN and CDR2 SYDVKM. The CDR3 nucleotides are TGTGCCAGCAGTTCCCCGGGGTTAGGAGGGACCCAGTACTTC. This codes for CASSSPGLGGTQYF.

This clone was seen only a few times. This sequence joins TRBV7-9 and TRBJ1-1, with D perhaps matching TRBD1 (6 bases). The CDR3 length is 14 residues. Trimming left V 1 base short and J 1 base short, with 7 bases between. The germline V gene encodes CDR1 SEHNR and CDR2 FQNEAQ (reference sequence). The CDR3 reads CASSLGGPNTEAFF. The CDR3 DNA reads as TGTGCCAGCAGCTTAGGGGGGCCGAACACTGAAGCTTTCTTT.

The chain couples TRBV19 to TRBJ1-1, with D maybe TRBD1 (5 bases). Trimming stripped 4 bases from V and 5 bases from J, with 17 bases between. The germline gives CDR1 LNHDA, CDR2 SQIVND (reference sequence). The CDR3 has 15 amino acids. The CDR3 here is CASSTHIGANTEAFF. The CDR3 DNA sequence: TGTGCCAGTAGTACCCACATTGGGGCGAATACTGAAGCTTTCTTT.

The chain recombines TRBV5-8 with TRBJ2-3, with D perhaps matching TRBD2 (5 bases). V shed 2 bases and J shed 2 bases, with 12 bases lying between them. Germline V gene lookup returns CDR1 SGHTS and CDR2 YDEGEE. The CDR3 contains 15 residues. The CDR3, as DNA: TGTGCCAGCAGCTTCAGCGGCTCGGCCACAGATACGCAGTATTTT. Encoded protein: CASSFSGSATDTQYF.